This section outlines one T cell receptor (beta chain) sequence together with its context. The target antigen is unknown. Authors of the study amplified TCR beta CDR3 regions from RNA transcripts. An initial round of RT-PCR targeting the TCR CDR3 relied on the HTBI primer set. Using its own MiXCR run on the multiplex PCR reads, TCRdb lists one record per CDR3 protein. The sample lists 350,000 or so distinct CDR3 sequences; 21% were seen once. CDR3 length: 14 residues. V was cut by 6 bases and J by 3 bases, with 15 bases left in between. These data belong to a study of T cells in Graves' hyperthyroidism and ophthalmopathy. Overall study context: Peripheral blood was drawn at first diagnosis, prior to all treatment. Study-wide results and caveats: Peripheral blood also featured most of the thyroid clonotypes expanded above 0.001.

The source of the PBMCs was 10 ml of fresh peripheral blood. The V gene is TRBV12-3 or TRBV12-4, the J gene TRBJ2-7; the D call may be TRBD1 or TRBD2 (5 bases each). The TCR sequence derives from a woman aged 45 to 65 with Graves' hyperthyroidism. Sequenced: blood. The CDR3 DNA is TGTGCCAGCAGCCAGACAGTCGGACTCTACGAGCAGTACTTC. This translates into CASSQTVGLYEQYF.